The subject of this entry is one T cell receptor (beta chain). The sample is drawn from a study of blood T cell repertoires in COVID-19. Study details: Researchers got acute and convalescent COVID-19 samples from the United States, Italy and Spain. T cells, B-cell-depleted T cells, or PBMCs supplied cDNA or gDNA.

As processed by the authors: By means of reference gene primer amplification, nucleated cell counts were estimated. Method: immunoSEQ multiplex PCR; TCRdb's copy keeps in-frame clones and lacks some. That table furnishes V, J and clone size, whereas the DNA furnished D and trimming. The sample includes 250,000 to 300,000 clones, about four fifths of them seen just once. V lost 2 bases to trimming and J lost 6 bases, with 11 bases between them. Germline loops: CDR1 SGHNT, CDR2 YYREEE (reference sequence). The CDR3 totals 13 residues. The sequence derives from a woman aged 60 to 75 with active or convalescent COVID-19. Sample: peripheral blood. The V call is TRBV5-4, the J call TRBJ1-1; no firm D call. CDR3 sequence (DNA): TGTGCCAGCAGCTTAGAGGTCGAGGCTGAAGCTTTCTTT. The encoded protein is CASSLEVEAEAFF.